Shown below are 5 T cell receptor beta chains from a single sample sequenced in a study of cytomegalovirus exposure and HLA in healthy donors (dated by TCRdb to 2015 to 2018). Library construction relied on the immunoSEQ multiplex PCR assay. For the multiplex PCR, a mixture combining 60 forward primers for TCR Vbeta segments and 13 reverse primers for TCR Jbeta segments was used. TCRdb mirrors the immuneACCESS table, restricted to in-frame sequences. Some clones are absent from its copies; in checked studies, under half trace to an unresolved V gene, and the reason for the others is unknown. The sample records around 130,000 clones, 55% to 75% of which are singletons. About 2.6% of the sample rests with the top ten. The specimen was PBMCs. The source of these receptors is a human donor in good health.

The chain employs TRBV7-8 and TRBJ2-3; 9 nucleotides agree with TRBD2. Germline CDR1 SGHVS, CDR2 FQNEAQ. The CDR3 length is 15 residues. Trimming at V came to 2 bases and at J to 5 bases, leaving 5 bases not matched to a gene. The DNA of the CDR3 is TGTGCCAGCAGCTTAAACGCGGGGGGGCGAGATACGCAGTATTTT. Residues: CASSLNAGGRDTQYF.

In its sample, this clone was seen once. This chain uses TRBV2 with TRBJ1-6; 7 bases fit TRBD1. Germline CDR1 reads SNHLY; CDR2 reads FYNNEI. The CDR3 has 14 residues. With 7 bases clipped from V and 9 bases from J, the junction kept 9 bases outside the gene matches. The CDR3 spells CASTSGTVGSPLHF. In DNA form, the CDR3 reads TGTGCCAGCACGTCGGGGACAGTGGGTTCACCCCTCCACTTT.

The rearrangement uses TRBV9 and TRBJ2-5, with a possible D match to TRBD2 (7 bases). The CDR3 is 16 residues long. With 4 bases removed from V and 2 bases from J, the gap between germline ends came to 18 bases. Germline V gene lookup returns CDR1 SGDLS and CDR2 YYNGEE. The CDR3 nucleotides are TGTGCCAGCAGCCCCCAGGGAGGGGGACATCAAGAGACCCAGTACTTC. Its translation is CASSPQGGGHQETQYF.

The chain employs TRBV6-5 and TRBJ1-2; 7 positions agree with TRBD1. Germline V gene data show CDR1 as MNHEY and CDR2 as SVGAGI. Trimming took 6 bases from V and 13 from J; bases not matched to a gene: 17. The CDR3 is 14 residues long. For the CDR3, the DNA is TGTGCCAGCAGGGGGGACAGTGGGGTGGGCCTGGCCACCTTC. Its translation is CASRGDSGVGLATF.

This chain links TRBV6-5 with TRBJ2-7, with TRBD1 matching 7 bases. V shed 6 bases, J shed 3 bases, and the junction held 8 bases outside the gene matches. This CDR3 comprises 14 residues. Germline V gene data show CDR1 as MNHEY and CDR2 as SVGAGI. The CDR3 bases are TGTGCCAGCAGCCCCCGACAGGGTCTCTACGAGCAGTACTTC. Protein product: CASSPRQGLYEQYF.